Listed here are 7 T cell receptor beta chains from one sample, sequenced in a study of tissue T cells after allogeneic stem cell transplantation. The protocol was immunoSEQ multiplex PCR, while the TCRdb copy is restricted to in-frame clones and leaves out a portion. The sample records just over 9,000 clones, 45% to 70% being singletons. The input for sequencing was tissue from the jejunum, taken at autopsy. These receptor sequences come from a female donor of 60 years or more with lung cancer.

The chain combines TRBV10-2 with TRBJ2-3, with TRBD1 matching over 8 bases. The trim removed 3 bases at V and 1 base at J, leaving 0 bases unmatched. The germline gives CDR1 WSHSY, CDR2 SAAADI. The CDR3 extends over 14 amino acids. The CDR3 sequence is CASSEQGGTDTQYF. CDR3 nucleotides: TGCGCCAGCAGTGAACAGGGGGGCACAGATACGCAGTATTTT.

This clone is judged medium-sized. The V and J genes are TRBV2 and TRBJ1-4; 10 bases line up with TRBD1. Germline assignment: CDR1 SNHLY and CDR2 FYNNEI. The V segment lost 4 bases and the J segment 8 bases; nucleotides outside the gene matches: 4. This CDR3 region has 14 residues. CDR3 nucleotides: TGTGCCAGCAGTGGGACAGGGGGTGACGAAAAACTGTTTTTT. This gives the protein CASSGTGGDEKLFF. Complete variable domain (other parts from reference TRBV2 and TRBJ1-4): EPEVTQTPSHQVTQMGQEVILRCVPISNHLYFYWYRQILGQKVEFLVSFYNNEISEKSEIFDDQFSVERPDGSNFTLKIRSTKLEDSAMYFCASSGTGGDEKLFFGSGTQLSVL.

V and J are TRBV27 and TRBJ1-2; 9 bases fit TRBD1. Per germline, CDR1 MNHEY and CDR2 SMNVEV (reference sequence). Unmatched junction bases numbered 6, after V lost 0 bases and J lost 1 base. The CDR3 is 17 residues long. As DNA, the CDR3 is TGTGCCAGCAGTTTATCGAGGGGACAGGGTGATAACTATGGCTACACCTTC. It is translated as CASSLSRGQGDNYGYTF.

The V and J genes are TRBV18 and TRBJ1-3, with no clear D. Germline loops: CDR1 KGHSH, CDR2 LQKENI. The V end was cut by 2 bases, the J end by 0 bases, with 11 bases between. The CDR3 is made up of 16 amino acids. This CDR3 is CASSPLDIDSGNTIYF. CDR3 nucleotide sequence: TGTGCCAGCTCACCATTAGACATCGACTCTGGAAACACCATATATTTT.

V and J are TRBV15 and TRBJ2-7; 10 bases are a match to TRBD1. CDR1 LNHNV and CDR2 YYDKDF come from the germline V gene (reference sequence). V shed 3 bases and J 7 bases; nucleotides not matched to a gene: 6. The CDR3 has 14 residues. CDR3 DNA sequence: TGTGCCACCAGCAGCGAGGGACAGGGGTTTGAGCAGTACTTC. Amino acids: CATSSEGQGFEQYF.

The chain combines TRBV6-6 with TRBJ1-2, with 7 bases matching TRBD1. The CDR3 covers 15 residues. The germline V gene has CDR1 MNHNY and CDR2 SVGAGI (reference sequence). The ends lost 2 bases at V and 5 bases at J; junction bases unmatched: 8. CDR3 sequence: CASSYQANRGYGYTF. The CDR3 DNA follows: TGTGCCAGCAGTTACCAAGCAAACAGGGGATATGGCTACACCTTC.

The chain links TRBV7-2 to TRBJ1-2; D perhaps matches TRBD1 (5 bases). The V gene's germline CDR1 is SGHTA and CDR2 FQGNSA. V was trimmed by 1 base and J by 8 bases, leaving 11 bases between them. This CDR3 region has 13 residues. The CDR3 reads CASSLGQGWGYTF. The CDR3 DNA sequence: TGTGCCAGCAGCTTAGGGCAGGGTTGGGGCTACACCTTC.